The 20 T cell receptor beta chains below all came from one sample that was sequenced in a study of blood T cell repertoires in COVID-19 (dated by TCRdb to the early 2020s). The library was generated by the immunoSEQ multiplex PCR assay. Sourced from immuneACCESS, this table was stored by TCRdb with only in-frame sequences that have V and J called. A share of the clones is absent; for the studies checked, an unresolved V gene accounts for under half, and the remainder has no known explanation. A total of some 160,000 clones appear in this sample, 80% to 85% of them only once. The ten largest clones take up roughly 8% of the sample. The sequenced sample consisted of PBMCs or T cells enriched from blood (not recorded which). These receptors originate from a woman in her 50s who had recovered from COVID-19.

This clone was detected only a few times. V usage is TRBV4-3 and J usage is TRBJ1-4; D is undetermined. The CDR3 extends over 15 amino acids. Germline V CDR1 and CDR2: LGHNA, YSLEER. The V end was cut by 1 base, the J end by 7 bases, with 13 bases between. This chain's CDR3 is CASSQAQAGGEKLFF. Written as DNA, the CDR3 is TGCGCCAGCAGCCAAGCCCAAGCCGGAGGTGAAAAACTGTTTTTT.

The J gene is TRBJ2-5, the V gene TRBV5-1, with D perhaps matching TRBD2 (6 bases). Germline V gene data show CDR1 as SGHRS and CDR2 as YFSETQ. This CDR3 has 16 amino acids. Trimming stripped 4 bases from V and 5 bases from J, with 21 bases between. Written as DNA, the CDR3 is TGCGCCAGCAGCGCGAGACTGGGACTGGGGGAGGAGACCCAGTACTTC. Translating gives CASSARLGLGEETQYF.

V and J are TRBV4-3 and TRBJ2-3, with 12 bases matching TRBD2. Germline V gives CDR1 LGHNA, CDR2 YSLEER. J gave up 4 bases and V 0 bases, and 11 bases lay outside the gene matches. The CDR3 is 19 amino acids. CDR3 amino acids: CASSQEGRLAGDLADTQYF. CDR3 sequence (DNA): TGCGCCAGCAGCCAAGAGGGGAGACTAGCGGGAGATCTCGCAGATACGCAGTATTTT.

The table lists this clone with many counts. This chain links TRBV11-3 with TRBJ2-2; 9 nucleotides agree with TRBD2. Losses at the gene ends were 1 base for V and 3 bases for J; bases not matched to a gene: 6. This CDR3 contains 17 residues. The V gene's germline CDR1 is SGHNT and CDR2 YENEEA. The CDR3 is CASSLASGIGYTGELFF. In nucleotides, the CDR3 is TGTGCCAGCAGCTTAGCTAGCGGGATTGGTTACACCGGGGAGCTGTTTTTT.

This clone was observed a single time. V and J are TRBV7-9 and TRBJ1-1, with unresolved D. CDR1 SEHNR and CDR2 FQNEAQ come from the germline V gene (reference sequence). This CDR3 spans 17 amino acids. Trimming removed 2 bases at V and 5 bases at J, with 21 bases between. This chain's CDR3 is CASSLRVGQKRETEAFF. CDR3 sequence (DNA): TGTGCCAGCAGCTTAAGAGTTGGGCAGAAAAGGGAGACTGAAGCTTTCTTT. The full variable domain, its missing parts supplied by reference TRBV7-9 and TRBJ1-1, is DTGVSQNPRHKITKRGQNVTFRCDPISEHNRLYWYRQTLGQGPEFLTYFQNEAQLEKSRLLSDRFSAERPKGSFSTLEIQRTEQGDSAMYLCASSLRVGQKRETEAFFGQGTRLTVV.

This clone has more than one count but fewer than ten. The V and J genes are TRBV19 and TRBJ2-2; TRBD1 matches 7 bases. CDR1 is LNHDA, CDR2 SQIVND, per germline (reference sequence). V shed 4 bases and J 0 bases; nucleotides not matched to a gene: 2. The CDR3 is 15 residues long. CDR3 region: CASSTGTANTGELFF. The CDR3 DNA reads as TGTGCCAGTAGTACAGGGACAGCGAACACCGGGGAGCTGTTTTTT.

This sequence joins TRBV2 and TRBJ1-5; D may be TRBD1 (6 bases). This CDR3 spans 12 amino acids. The ends were cut back, 8 bases at V and 3 bases at J, with 8 bases in the middle. Looked up from germline, CDR1 is SNHLY and CDR2 is FYNNEI. In nucleotides, the CDR3 is TGTGCCAGCTCAGGGGACAATCAGCCCCAGCATTTT. The encoded protein is CASSGDNQPQHF.

The chain has TRBV6-2 or TRBV6-3 and TRBJ1-1; 7 bases are shared with TRBD1. The CDR3 is 16 residues long. Germline trimming cut 2 bases from V and 2 bases from J; bases unmatched to any gene: 8. Germline V CDR1 and CDR2: MNHEY, SVGEGT. CDR3 nucleotide sequence: TGTGCCAGCAGTTACCCAACCGGGACAGAAAACACTGAAGCTTTCTTT. Encoded protein: CASSYPTGTENTEAFF.

This clone was seen once. This chain uses TRBV5-1 with TRBJ2-1; TRBD2 aligns across 11 bases. J was trimmed by 8 bases and V by 0 bases; bases with no gene match: 4. This CDR3 is built from 15 residues. Germline CDR1 SGHRS, CDR2 YFSETQ. For the CDR3, the DNA is TGCGCCAGCAGCTTGGGACTAGCGGGATTCGATGAGCAGTTCTTC. This gives the protein CASSLGLAGFDEQFF.

The rearrangement joins TRBV5-8 to TRBJ1-2; a possible D gene is TRBD1 (6 bases). The germline gives CDR1 SGHTS, CDR2 YDEGEE. The CDR3 consists of 14 residues. V lost 5 bases, J lost 8 bases, and 19 bases lay in between. The CDR3 reads CASRGRDTPGGYTF. The CDR3 nucleotides are TGTGCCAGCAGGGGAAGGGACACCCCGGGGGGCTACACCTTC.

The chain is built from TRBV6-6 and TRBJ1-5; 7 positions match TRBD1. Trimming removed 2 bases from V and 3 bases from J; junction bases left unmatched: 7. This CDR3 region has 16 residues. CDR1 is MNHNY and CDR2 is SVGAGI in the germline V gene (reference sequence). CDR3 sequence reads: CASSYGPGQFNQPQHF. CDR3 DNA: TGTGCCAGCAGTTACGGTCCGGGACAGTTCAATCAGCCCCAGCATTTT.

This clone was recorded once. The chain is built from TRBV19 and TRBJ1-5; no definite D call. CDR3 length: 16 residues. V was trimmed by 2 bases and J by 2 bases, leaving 13 bases between them. The germline gives CDR1 LNHDA, CDR2 SQIVND (reference sequence). Here the CDR3 DNA reads TGTGCCAGTAGTATACGCGGGGTCGGGGGCAATCAGCCCCAGCATTTT. Its translation is CASSIRGVGGNQPQHF. Using reference TRBV19 and TRBJ1-5 for the parts outside the CDR3, the full variable domain is DGGITQSPKYLFRKEGQNVTLSCEQNLNHDAMYWYRQDPGQGLRLIYYSQIVNDFQKGDIAEGYSVSREKKESFPLTVTSAQKNPTAFYLCASSIRGVGGNQPQHFGDGTRLSIL.

The V gene is TRBV5-1, the J gene TRBJ1-2; unclear D gene. The length of the CDR3 is 15 residues. V dropped 4 bases and J dropped 1 base, with 14 bases sitting between them. Germline lookup yields CDR1 SGHRS and CDR2 YFSETQ. Written as DNA, the CDR3 is TGCGCCAGCAGCCCGGGATCGGAGCTTAACTATGGCTACACCTTC. Protein product: CASSPGSELNYGYTF.

CDR3 in amino acids: CASTPDRERNSPLHF. Written as DNA, the CDR3 is TGTGCCAGCACCCCGGACAGGGAACGAAATTCACCCCTCCACTTT. The gene calls are TRBV2 and TRBJ1-6; 8 bases fit TRBD1. This CDR3 is built from 15 residues. Germline V lookup: CDR1 SNHLY, CDR2 FYNNEI. Trimming cost V 7 bases and J 7 bases; bases outside gene matches: 9.

The J gene is TRBJ2-3, the V gene TRBV29-1, with 9 positions matching TRBD2. This CDR3 spans 13 amino acids. V lost 7 bases to trimming and J lost 4 bases; unmatched junction nucleotides: 6. The germline V gene has CDR1 SQVTM and CDR2 ANQGSEA. This CDR3 reads CSGRGRASDTQYF. CDR3 nucleotides: TGCAGCGGCCGCGGGAGGGCCTCAGATACGCAGTATTTT.

The chain recombines TRBV28 with TRBJ2-1, with TRBD2 matching 11 bases. Per the germline V gene, CDR1 is MDHEN and CDR2 is SYDVKM. This CDR3 region has 15 residues. V was pared by 4 bases and J by 4 bases, with 3 bases of the junction left unmatched. The DNA for the CDR3 is TGTGCCAGCAGTTCCGGGACTAGCGGTTACAATGAGCAGTTCTTC. Encoded protein: CASSSGTSGYNEQFF.

The genes are TRBV6-1 and TRBJ2-2, with D possibly being TRBD1 (6 bases). Trimming stripped 3 bases from V and 5 bases from J, with 10 bases between. The CDR3 covers 14 residues. Germline CDR1 and CDR2: MNHNS and SASEGT. CDR3 DNA sequence: TGTGCCAGCAGTGAGTCAGGGGTGACCGGGGAGCTGTTTTTT. Translation: CASSESGVTGELFF.

This chain uses TRBV12-3 or TRBV12-4 with TRBJ1-1; D uncertain. The CDR3 length is 13 residues. V shed 2 bases and J shed 0 bases, with 4 bases lying between them. CDR3 coding DNA: TGTGCCAGCAGTTTAAAGCTGAACACTGAAGCTTTCTTT. This codes for CASSLKLNTEAFF.

The CDR3 spells CASSHVETEAFF. CDR3 nucleotides: TGTGCCAGCAGCCATGTGGAGACTGAAGCTTTCTTT. This rearrangement joins TRBV3-1 (or the pseudogene TRBV3-2) to TRBJ1-1; unclear D gene. The CDR3 sequence is 12 residues long. V gave up 3 bases and J gave up 5 bases, with 7 bases separating them. Germline V CDR1 and CDR2: LGHDT, YNNKEL (reference sequence).

DNA for the CDR3: TGTGCCAGCAGTGACTATACCGGGACTTCAGAGACCCAGTACTTC. Its translation is CASSDYTGTSETQYF. V usage is TRBV25-1 and J usage is TRBJ2-5; tentatively, D is TRBD2 (6 bases). V lost 3 bases to trimming and J lost 4 bases, with 15 bases between them. The CDR3 spans 15 residues. Germline V gene lookup returns CDR1 MGHDK and CDR2 SYGVNS.